One sample yielded the 25 T cell receptor beta chains listed below, sequenced in a study of control samples from healthy donors and cancer patients (dated by TCRdb to 2020 to 2022). Libraries came from the immunoSEQ multiplex PCR assay. TCRdb holds this immuneACCESS table with in-frame rearrangements only. Some clones are missing; in checked studies, unresolved V genes explain under half, and the rest has no known cause. This sample is represented by some 120,000 clones; around 86% of them were singletons. Approximately 9% of the sample is taken by the ten largest. The specimen sequenced was blood. The source of these receptors is a man in his forties or fifties in good health.

The V and J genes are TRBV29-1 and TRBJ1-2, with 12 bases that match TRBD1. Per the germline V gene, CDR1 is SQVTM and CDR2 is ANQGSEA. Trimming removed 5 bases from V and 8 bases from J; junction bases left unmatched: 15. The length of the CDR3 is 16 residues. The DNA of the CDR3 is TGCAGCGTTTCCGGGACAGGGGGCGCGGGAGGGTTCGGCTACACCTTC. Encoded protein: CSVSGTGGAGGFGYTF.

The genes are TRBV10-1 and TRBJ1-1, with D unclear. Trimming took 0 bases from V and 5 from J, leaving 7 bases between them. Germline values: CDR1 WNHNN, CDR2 SYGVQD (reference sequence). The CDR3 spans 13 residues. CDR3: CASSESVGTEAFF. The CDR3 DNA follows: TGCGCCAGCAGTGAGTCGGTTGGAACTGAAGCTTTCTTT.

This chain links TRBV24-1 with TRBJ1-2; maybe TRBD1 (5 bases). The germline V gene encodes CDR1 KGHDR and CDR2 SFDVKD. Trimming pared 1 base from V and 8 bases from J, leaving 13 bases between. The CDR3 is made up of 14 amino acids. The DNA for the CDR3 is TGTGCCACCAGTGATTTAGGGAGGGCAGGGGGCTACACCTTC. Its protein is CATSDLGRAGGYTF.

V gene TRBV18 combines with J gene TRBJ1-5; 12 bases match TRBD1. Losses at the gene ends were 3 bases for V and 5 bases for J; bases not matched to a gene: 2. Per the germline V gene, CDR1 is KGHSH and CDR2 is LQKENI. The CDR3 loop spans 15 amino acids. The CDR3 coding sequence is TGTGCCAGCTCACCCGGGACAGGGGGCTATCAGCCCCAGCATTTT. Residues: CASSPGTGGYQPQHF.

V usage is TRBV5-5 and J usage is TRBJ2-7, with 10 bases lining up with TRBD1. This CDR3 spans 17 amino acids. Trimming at V came to 2 bases and at J to 2 bases, leaving 10 bases not matched to a gene. Germline V gene data show CDR1 as SGHKS and CDR2 as YYEKEE (reference sequence). This chain's CDR3 is CASSFSGQGPSAYEQYF. In DNA, the CDR3 is TGTGCCAGCAGCTTTTCGGGACAGGGGCCCTCCGCCTACGAGCAGTACTTC.

The chain uses TRBV12-3 or TRBV12-4 and TRBJ1-1; D is unresolved. This CDR3 comprises 12 residues. Between the trimmed V and J ends, which lost 3 bases and 4 bases, there was a span of 6 bases. This CDR3 is CASSFTSTEAFF. The CDR3 DNA follows: TGTGCCAGCAGTTTCACCAGCACTGAAGCTTTCTTT.

The J gene is TRBJ1-3, the V gene TRBV6-6; D remains unclear. V lost 4 bases and J 0 bases, leaving 7 bases between the germline ends. The CDR3 is 14 residues long. CDR1 is MNHNY, CDR2 SVGAGI, per germline (reference sequence). The CDR3 protein is CASSLGLSGNTIYF. CDR3 nucleotide sequence: TGTGCCAGCAGTTTGGGCCTCTCTGGAAACACCATATATTTT.

V gene TRBV3-1 (or the pseudogene TRBV3-2) combines with J gene TRBJ1-6, with a possible D match to TRBD1 (5 bases). Trimming took 4 bases from V and 7 from J, leaving 11 bases between them. The V gene's germline CDR1 is LGHDT and CDR2 YNNKEL (reference sequence). This CDR3 region has 14 residues. This CDR3 is CASSPGGFNSPLHF. Here the CDR3 DNA reads TGTGCCAGCAGCCCCGGGGGTTTCAATTCACCCCTCCACTTT.

The gene calls are TRBV27 and TRBJ1-1, with D possibly being TRBD1 (5 bases). The V and J ends lost 1 base and 8 bases respectively, with 11 bases between them. The CDR3 extends over 13 amino acids. CDR1 is MNHEY, CDR2 SMNVEV, per germline (reference sequence). The CDR3 DNA reads TGTGCCAGCAGTTTATTCCTAGGGGCCGAAGCTTTCTTT. This codes for CASSLFLGAEAFF.

This rearrangement joins TRBV2 to TRBJ1-1, with D possibly being TRBD1 (5 bases). V was trimmed by 3 bases and J by 5 bases, leaving 13 bases between them. Per the germline V gene, CDR1 is SNHLY and CDR2 is FYNNEI. CDR3 length: 14 residues. CDR3 residues: CASSEKGTQTEAFF. The DNA of the CDR3 is TGTGCCAGCAGTGAGAAGGGGACCCAGACTGAAGCTTTCTTT. The whole variable domain, remainder taken from reference TRBV2 and TRBJ1-1, is EPEVTQTPSHQVTQMGQEVILRCVPISNHLYFYWYRQILGQKVEFLVSFYNNEISEKSEIFDDQFSVERPDGSNFTLKIRSTKLEDSAMYFCASSEKGTQTEAFFGQGTRLTVV.

The V gene is TRBV6-6, the J gene TRBJ1-2; TRBD1 agrees at 7 bases. The CDR3 has 15 residues. Germline V lookup: CDR1 MNHNY, CDR2 SVGAGI (reference sequence). The ends lost 5 bases at V and 7 bases at J; junction bases unmatched: 13. The CDR3 is CASSGGGAGPAGYTF. The DNA of the CDR3 is TGTGCCAGCAGTGGAGGGGGCGCCGGGCCAGCTGGCTACACCTTC.

The chain combines TRBV6-4 with TRBJ2-3; maybe TRBD2 (5 bases). Looked up from germline, CDR1 is MRHNA and CDR2 is SNTAGT. Trimming cost V 3 bases and J 7 bases, with 11 bases left between them. The CDR3 has 13 amino acids. CDR3 in amino acids: CASSEGSSHTQYF. For the CDR3, the DNA is TGTGCCAGCAGTGAGGGGAGTTCTCATACGCAGTATTTT.

The V gene is TRBV7-8, the J gene TRBJ2-7; tentatively, D is TRBD1 (6 bases). The CDR3 loop spans 14 amino acids. CDR1 is SGHVS, CDR2 FQNEAQ, per germline. Trimming cost V 8 bases and J 1 base, with 15 bases left between them. The CDR3 sequence: CASQEQGESYEQYF. The CDR3 region has the DNA TGTGCCAGCCAAGAACAGGGAGAGTCCTACGAGCAGTACTTC.

V gene TRBV7-3 combines with J gene TRBJ2-5, with D maybe TRBD1 (6 bases). The CDR3 runs 14 residues. CDR1 SGHTA and CDR2 FQGTGA come from the germline V gene. With 5 bases removed from V and 1 base from J, the gap between germline ends came to 11 bases. CDR3 sequence: CASSQTGLQETQYF. The CDR3 DNA reads TGTGCCAGCAGCCAGACAGGCCTCCAAGAGACCCAGTACTTC.

The gene calls are TRBV2 and TRBJ1-6; TRBD1 might be the D (5 bases). V was trimmed by 5 bases and J by 6 bases, leaving 14 bases between them. CDR3 length: 15 residues. The germline gives CDR1 SNHLY, CDR2 FYNNEI. As DNA, the CDR3 is TGTGCCAGCAGTATTATAGGGGATGGTAATTCACCCCTCCACTTT. It specifies CASSIIGDGNSPLHF.

V and J are TRBV5-4 and TRBJ2-2; weak D call: TRBD1 (6 bases). The CDR3 runs to 16 residues. From germline, CDR1 is SGHNT and CDR2 YYREEE (reference sequence). The V end lost 0 bases, the J end lost 4 bases, and 13 bases lay between the germline ends. Written as DNA, the CDR3 is TGTGCCAGCAGCTTGGCCGGCACAGGGTTCACCGGGGAGCTGTTTTTT. It codes for CASSLAGTGFTGELFF. Using reference TRBV5-4 and TRBJ2-2 for the parts outside the CDR3, the full variable domain is ETGVTQSPTHLIKTRGQQVTLRCSSQSGHNTVSWYQQALGQGPQFIFQYYREEENGRGNFPPRFSGLQFPNYSSELNVNALELDDSALYLCASSLAGTGFTGELFFGEGSRLTVL.

This chain uses TRBV5-1 with TRBJ2-6; TRBD1 is a possible D gene (6 bases). Germline V gene sequence: CDR1 SGHRS, CDR2 YFSETQ. The CDR3 loop spans 17 amino acids. V lost 0 bases, J lost 1 base, and 11 bases lay in between. The CDR3 nucleotides read TGCGCCAGCAGCTTGGTTGGGGGCCTGTCTGGGGCCAACGTCCTGACTTTC. It is translated as CASSLVGGLSGANVLTF.

V usage is TRBV24-1 and J usage is TRBJ1-1; a possible D gene is TRBD1 (5 bases). V was shortened by 7 bases and J by 1 base, with 6 bases between the two germline ends. CDR3 length equals 12 residues. CDR1 KGHDR and CDR2 SFDVKD come from the germline V gene. The CDR3 DNA is TGTGCCACCAGGGGACCGAACACTGAAGCTTTCTTT. Translated: CATRGPNTEAFF.

The V and J genes are TRBV19 and TRBJ1-5; D is unresolved. The CDR3 totals 16 residues. Germline CDR1 and CDR2: LNHDA and SQIVND (reference sequence). Trimming stripped 7 bases from V and 0 bases from J, with 16 bases between. CDR3 coding DNA: TGTGCCAGTACCCTCGCCCCAGTCAATAGCAATCAGCCCCAGCATTTT. This sequence encodes CASTLAPVNSNQPQHF.

This clone was recorded only once. The chain carries TRBV24-1 and TRBJ1-1; D might be TRBD1 (5 bases). The CDR3 is 16 amino acids. V was shortened by 4 bases and J by 0 bases, with 14 bases between the two germline ends. Germline CDR1 KGHDR, CDR2 SFDVKD. The CDR3 DNA follows: TGTGCCACCAGTGAACCGGGACGGCCACTGAACACTGAAGCTTTCTTT. It is translated as CATSEPGRPLNTEAFF.

The chain has TRBV21-1 and TRBJ2-7; the D segment call TRBD1 is taken from the table without a DNA check. TRBV21-1 is classified as a pseudogene. There are 18 residues in the CDR3. The CDR3 sequence is CASSKENPLEQGGLEQYF. The CDR3 DNA is TGTGCCAGCAGCAAAGAAAATCCTTTAGAGCAGGGGGGCTTGGAGCAGTACTTC.

J is TRBJ1-5 and V is TRBV9; possible D gene TRBD1, 6 bases. The CDR3 is 20 residues long. V dropped 0 bases and J dropped 0 bases, with 22 bases sitting between them. Germline CDR1 reads SGDLS; CDR2 reads YYNGEE. Here the CDR3 reads CASSVGLRGPGDYSNQPQHF. The DNA of the CDR3 is TGTGCCAGCAGCGTAGGTCTGAGGGGCCCAGGGGACTATAGCAATCAGCCCCAGCATTTT.

The chain couples TRBV29-1 to TRBJ2-5; D call uncertain. CDR1 SQVTM and CDR2 ANQGSEA come from the germline V gene. V was clipped by 4 bases and J by 1 base, with 16 bases between them. This CDR3 is 15 amino acids long. The CDR3, as DNA: TGCAGCGTTGCGGCACGGCTTTTTCGCCAAGAGACCCAGTACTTC. This gives the protein CSVAARLFRQETQYF.

This clone was detected once. The CDR3 DNA sequence: TGTGCCAGCAGCCAAGGGACACCCCATAATTCACCCCTCCACTTT. Amino acids: CASSQGTPHNSPLHF. The rearrangement uses TRBV3-1 (or the pseudogene TRBV3-2) and TRBJ1-6; a weak D match, TRBD1 (5 bases). Trimming took off 1 base at V and 5 bases at J, with 9 bases between the two ends. In germline, CDR1 is LGHDT, CDR2 YNNKEL (reference sequence). The CDR3 is 15 residues long.

The rearrangement uses TRBV3-1 (or the pseudogene TRBV3-2) and TRBJ1-5; D remains unclear. In germline, CDR1 is LGHDT, CDR2 YNNKEL (reference sequence). Trimming shortened V by 2 bases and J by 6 bases, and 8 bases separated the two germline ends. The CDR3 covers 13 residues. The CDR3 spells CASSQHPIQPQHF. CDR3 nucleotides: TGTGCCAGCAGCCAACACCCGATTCAGCCCCAGCATTTT.